This T cell receptor (beta chain) came from a study of circulating tumor DNA in untreated peripheral T-cell lymphoma listed by TCRdb under 2021. What the authors observed across the whole study: Tumor-specific clonotypes were identified in approximately 77% of patients, with identification achieved from 85% to 90% of baseline tissues and around 67% of baseline serum samples.

The library came from the immunoSEQ multiplex PCR assay. TCRdb provides this immuneACCESS table in a form limited to in-frame rearrangements. Some clones are lacking; in checked studies, under half of them reflect an unresolved V gene, and why the rest are absent is not known. The sample contains 1,500 or so clones, around two thirds of them found a single time. Over 60% of the sample belongs to the ten largest clones. To find tumor-specific TCR clonotypes, researchers sequenced baseline tumor tissue that had been collected prior to treatment. To monitor patients with peripheral T-cell lymphoma who were getting frontline treatment on a trial, the study applied next-generation sequencing to T-cell receptor sequences. The junction shows trimming of 3 bases on V and 7 bases on J, and the gene matches do not reach 9 bases of it. The CDR3 numbers 15 residues from cysteine through phenylalanine. Only CDR3 DNA is held: 45 bases, read in frame from base 1. CDR1 and CDR2 were assigned from the germline V gene (reference sequence) as LNHDA and SQIVND.

A word on this clone: What this receptor recognizes is not known. Base qualities are not provided; no much larger clone lies one nucleotide away.

This TCR came from a human donor with peripheral T-cell lymphoma. Material: tumor tissue. The V and J genes are TRBV19 and TRBJ2-1; 7 middle bases align to TRBD2. This receptor carries the CDR3 CASSIRGEGRNEQFF. The base sequence is TGTGCCAGTAGTATTAGAGGGGAGGGTAGGAATGAGCAGTTCTTC. With the portions outside the CDR3 filled from the reference TRBV19 and TRBJ2-1 genes, the complete variable region becomes DGGITQSPKYLFRKEGQNVTLSCEQNLNHDAMYWYRQDPGQGLRLIYYSQIVNDFQKGDIAEGYSVSREKKESFPLTVTSAQKNPTAFYLCASSIRGEGRNEQFFGPGTRLTVL.